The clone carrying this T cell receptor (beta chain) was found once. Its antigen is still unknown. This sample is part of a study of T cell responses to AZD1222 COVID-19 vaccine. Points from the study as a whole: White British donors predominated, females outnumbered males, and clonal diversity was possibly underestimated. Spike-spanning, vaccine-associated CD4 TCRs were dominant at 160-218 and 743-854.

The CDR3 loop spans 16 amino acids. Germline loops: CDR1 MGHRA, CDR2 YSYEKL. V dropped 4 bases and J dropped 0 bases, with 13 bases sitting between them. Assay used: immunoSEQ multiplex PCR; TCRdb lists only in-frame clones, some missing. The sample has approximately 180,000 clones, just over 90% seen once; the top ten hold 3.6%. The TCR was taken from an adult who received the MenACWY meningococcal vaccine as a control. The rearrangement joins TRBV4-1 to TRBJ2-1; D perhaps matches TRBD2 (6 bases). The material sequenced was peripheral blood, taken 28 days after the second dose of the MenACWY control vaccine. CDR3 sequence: CASSPGTFSSYNEQFF. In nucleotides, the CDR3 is TGCGCCAGCAGCCCCGGGACTTTTAGCTCCTACAATGAGCAGTTCTTC.